The 3 T cell receptor beta chains given below trace back to one sample, sequenced in a study of human T cells and chemical hapten exposure. MiXCR, applied by TCRdb to the RACE reads, yields one record per CDR3 protein. The sample shows tens of thousands of distinct CDR3 sequences, 9% to 9.5% of them seen only once. Time point in this sample: patch test 1, 2 weeks after DPC sensitization. Treatment denoted: therapeutic diphenylcyclopropenone sensitization with weekly scalp DPC. This specimen consisted of whole blood, obtained in connection with sensitization to the hapten diphenylcyclopropenone (DPC). These receptors were collected from a woman aged 40 to 50 with alopecia areata. Some clones in this sample may be carry-over from other donors' samples.

Ten or more counts support this clonotype. The V call is TRBV3-1, the J call TRBJ1-1; TRBD1 matches 9 bases. CDR1 and CDR2 (germline): LGHDT, YNNKEL (reference sequence). The V gene end was trimmed by 6 bases and the J gene end by 8 bases; junction bases not matched to a gene: 7. CDR3 size: 13 residues. The CDR3 bases are TGTGCCAGCAGGCAGGGACAGGGCCTGGAAGCTTTCTTT. The encoded protein is CASRQGQGLEAFF. Full variable domain (missing parts from reference TRBV3-1 and TRBJ1-1): DTAVSQTPKYLVTQMGNDKSIKCEQNLGHDTMYWYKQDSKKFLKIMFSYNNKELIINETVPNRFSPKSPDKAHLNLHINSLELGDSAVYFCASRQGQGLEAFFGQGTRLTVV.

This clonotype was picked up many times. V gene TRBV10-3 combines with J gene TRBJ2-3; D perhaps matches TRBD1 (7 bases). Trimming stripped 4 bases from V and 4 bases from J, with 12 bases between. The CDR3 consists of 14 residues. Per germline, CDR1 ENHRY and CDR2 SYGVKD. CDR3 in DNA: TGTGCCATCAGTGGACAGGGAGGTCCAGATACGCAGTATTTT. Amino acid sequence: CAISGQGGPDTQYF.

The chain combines TRBV7-8 with TRBJ2-3; no clear D. The CDR3 sequence is 16 residues long. Germline V gene lookup returns CDR1 SGHVS and CDR2 FQNEAQ. V lost 3 bases and J 0 bases, leaving 13 bases between the germline ends. Here the CDR3 DNA reads TGTGCCAGCAGCTTCCACAATTCTGCCAGCACAGATACGCAGTATTTT. The encoded protein is CASSFHNSASTDTQYF. Full variable domain (remainder filled in from reference TRBV7-8 and TRBJ2-3): GAGVSQSPRYKVAKRGQDVALRCDPISGHVSLFWYQQALGQGPEFLTYFQNEAQLDKSGLPSDRFFAERPEGSVSTLKIQRTQQEDSAVYLCASSFHNSASTDTQYFGPGTRLTVL.